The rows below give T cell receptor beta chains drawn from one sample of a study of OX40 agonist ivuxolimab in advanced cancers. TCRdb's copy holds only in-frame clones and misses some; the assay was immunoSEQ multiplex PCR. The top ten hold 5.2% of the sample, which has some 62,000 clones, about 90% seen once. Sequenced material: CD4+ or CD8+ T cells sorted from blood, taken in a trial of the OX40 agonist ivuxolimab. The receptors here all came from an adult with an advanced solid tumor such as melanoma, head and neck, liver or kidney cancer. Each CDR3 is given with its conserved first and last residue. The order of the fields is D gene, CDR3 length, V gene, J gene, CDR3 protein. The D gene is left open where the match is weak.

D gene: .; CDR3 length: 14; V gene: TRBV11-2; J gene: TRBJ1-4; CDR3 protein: CASSPIQGSFKLFF
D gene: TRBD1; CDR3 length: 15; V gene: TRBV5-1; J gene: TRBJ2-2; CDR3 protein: CASSTGQENTGELFF
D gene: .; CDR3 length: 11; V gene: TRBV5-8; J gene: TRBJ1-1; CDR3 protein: CASSRTTEAFF
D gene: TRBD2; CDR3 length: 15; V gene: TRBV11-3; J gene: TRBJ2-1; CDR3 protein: CASSLLAGSGNEQFF
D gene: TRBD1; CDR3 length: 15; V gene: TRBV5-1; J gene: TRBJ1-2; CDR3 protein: CASRDPGQPVYGYTF
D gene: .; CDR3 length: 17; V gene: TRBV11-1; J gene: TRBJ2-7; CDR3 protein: CASSLTGSWTPNYEQYF
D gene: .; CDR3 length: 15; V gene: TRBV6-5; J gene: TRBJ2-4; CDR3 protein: CASRPRGGSGIIQYF
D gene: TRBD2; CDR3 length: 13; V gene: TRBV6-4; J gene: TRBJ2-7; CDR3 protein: CASRGAGAYEQYF
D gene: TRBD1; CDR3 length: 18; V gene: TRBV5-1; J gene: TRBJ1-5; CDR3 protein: CASSPGPQGAPSNQPQHF
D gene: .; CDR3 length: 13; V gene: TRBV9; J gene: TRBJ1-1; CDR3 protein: CASSVEADTEAFF
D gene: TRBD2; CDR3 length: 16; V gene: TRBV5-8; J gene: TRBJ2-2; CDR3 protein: CASSLGLAGPTGELFF
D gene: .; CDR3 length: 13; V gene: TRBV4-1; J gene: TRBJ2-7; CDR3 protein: CASSQDFIGGQYF
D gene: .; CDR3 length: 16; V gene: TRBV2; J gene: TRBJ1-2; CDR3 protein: CASSEAGTPPRTGYTF
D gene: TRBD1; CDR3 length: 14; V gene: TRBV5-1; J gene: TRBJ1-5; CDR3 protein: CASSTGQGAQPQHF
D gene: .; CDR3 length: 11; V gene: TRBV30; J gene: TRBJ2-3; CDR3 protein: CAWRRGPSQYF
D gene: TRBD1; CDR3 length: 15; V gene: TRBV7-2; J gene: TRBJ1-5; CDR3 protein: CASSLAGGSNQPQHF
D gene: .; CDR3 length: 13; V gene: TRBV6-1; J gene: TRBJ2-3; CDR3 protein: CASSGAATDTQYF
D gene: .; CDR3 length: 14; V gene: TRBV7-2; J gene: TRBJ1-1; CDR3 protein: CASSNTAGPLEAFF
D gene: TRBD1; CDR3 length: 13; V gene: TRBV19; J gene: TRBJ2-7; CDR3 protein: CASSRDRSYEQYF
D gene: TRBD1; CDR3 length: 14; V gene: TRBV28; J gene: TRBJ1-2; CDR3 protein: CASSLQGAGYGYTF
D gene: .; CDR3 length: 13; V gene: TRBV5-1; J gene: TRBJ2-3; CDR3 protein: CASSLGTLDTQYF
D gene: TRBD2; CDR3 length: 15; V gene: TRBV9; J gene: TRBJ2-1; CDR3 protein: CASSVADGRNNEQFF
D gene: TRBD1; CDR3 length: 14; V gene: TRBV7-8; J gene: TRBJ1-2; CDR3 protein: CASSLEGQPYGYTF
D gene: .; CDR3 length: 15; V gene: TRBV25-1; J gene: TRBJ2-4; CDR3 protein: CASSEFKAGSDIQYF
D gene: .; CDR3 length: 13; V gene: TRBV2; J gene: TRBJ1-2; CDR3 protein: CASKLTENYGYTF
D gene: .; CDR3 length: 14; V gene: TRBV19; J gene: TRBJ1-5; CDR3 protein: CASSSSYSNQPQHF
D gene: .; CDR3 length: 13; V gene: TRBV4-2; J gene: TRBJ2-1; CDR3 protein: CASSQDVGRGWFF